This T cell receptor (beta chain) was captured in a study of early T cells in non-severe SARS-CoV-2 infection. Across the whole study: Alpha and beta chains were unpaired, from unsorted whole-blood bulk RNA. Study findings and constraints: Sequences matched to VDJdb favored anti-spike CD8 responses, while private and CD4 specificities were missed.

Each cDNA molecule carried a unique molecular identifier. TCRdb re-called the 5' RACE reads with MiXCR, one entry per CDR3 protein. The table records tens of thousands of distinct CDR3 sequences, less than 10% of them present only once. This clonotype was counted between two and nine times. Its antigen is undetermined. Germline CDR1 and CDR2: SGHVS and FQNEAQ. V was clipped by 1 base and J by 4 bases, with 10 bases between them. The CDR3 has 14 residues. This receptor was obtained from an adult who was a healthcare worker with PCR-confirmed SARS-CoV-2 infection or an uninfected control (not recorded which). This chain links TRBV7-8 with TRBJ1-2, with unresolved D. Sample: whole blood. CDR3 nucleotide sequence: TGTGCCAGCAGCTTAGAAGGGAGGAGCTATGGCTACACCTTC. It encodes CASSLEGRSYGYTF. Together with reference TRBV7-8 and TRBJ1-2, the CDR3 gives the full variable domain: GAGVSQSPRYKVAKRGQDVALRCDPISGHVSLFWYQQALGQGPEFLTYFQNEAQLDKSGLPSDRFFAERPEGSVSTLKIQRTQQEDSAVYLCASSLEGRSYGYTFGSGTRLTVV.